Listed below are T cell receptor beta chains from one sample, sequenced in a study of shared clonotypes between healthy human individuals. Repertoires were generated with immunoSEQ multiplex PCR, while TCRdb's copy carries only in-frame clones and drops some. The table includes roughly 590,000 clones, roughly 95% detected once. The sample consisted of naive CD8+ T cells sorted from blood. These receptors originate from a woman in her 30s in good health. Each CDR3 is given without its conserved first and last residue. Size is omitted from some rows. Given values are once, few, many or a class for expanded clones.

ASSEDLWGHVNTIY	TRBV10-2	TRBJ1-3	NA
ASSEVGGRSSYEQY	TRBV2	TRBJ2-7	NA
SVELLAGYEQY	TRBV29-1	TRBJ2-7	NA
ASSDILSFYEQY	TRBV10-2	TRBJ2-7	NA
ASSEGTGRADTQY	TRBV6-1	TRBJ2-3	NA
ASSLGGQGNQPQH	TRBV28	TRBJ1-5	NA
ASSSNLYEQY	TRBV7-9	TRBJ2-7	NA
ASSLFQGVHEQY	TRBV27	TRBJ2-7	NA
ASSPGGDYGYT	TRBV7-3	TRBJ1-2	once
ASSRMILRDPSTDTQY	TRBV28	TRBJ2-3	NA
ASSLIFWDIQETQY	TRBV5-5	TRBJ2-5	NA
ASSFGGRRETQY	TRBV5-1	TRBJ2-5	NA
ASSYVGPESF	TRBV6-5	TRBJ1-1	NA